This T cell receptor (beta chain) was documented in a study of cytotoxic CD8 clonotypes in ibrutinib-treated CLL. Study-wide context: By median roughly 68 months, approximately twelve had progressed and around 14 stayed remitted; responses had been 2 complete and roughly 24 partial. The study's findings and limits: Clonality went up at ibrutinib response and then declined back toward baseline at progression. Under treatment, the uncommon public clonotypes either contracted or remained stable.

Concerning this clone itself: Its antigen is unknown.

Profiled with immunoSEQ multiplex PCR; TCRdb holds only in-frame clones, not every one. The table has roughly 180,000 clones, around 70% seen once; the top ten hold around 15%. Germline CDR1 reads SNHLY; CDR2 reads FYNNEI. The CDR3 covers 14 residues. V lost 3 bases, J lost 12 bases, and 18 bases lay in between. The genes are TRBV2 and TRBJ2-4, with a tentative D call TRBD2 (6 bases). The sequencing here drew on PBMCs, taken after 24 months of ibrutinib treatment. This TCR came from a human donor with chronic lymphocytic leukemia. For the CDR3, the DNA is TGTGCCAGCAGTGACATCCCGGGAGCACACTATCAGTACTTC. Amino acid sequence: CASSDIPGAHYQYF.